This T cell receptor (beta chain) was captured by sequencing in a study of blood T cells in healthy people across ages. Investigators took around 11 milliliters of peripheral blood from every donor. Germline V CDR1 and CDR2: SGHRS, YFSETQ. The germline V and J ends were trimmed by 0 bases and 4 bases, with 10 bases remaining between them. The CDR3 extends over 14 amino acids. The second PCR ran roughly 6 to 11 cycles with a sample-barcoded 5' primer and J-beta primers. MiXCR was run by TCRdb on the 5' RACE reads, yielding one entry per CDR3 protein. The sample consists of more than 650,000 distinct CDR3 sequences, approximately 24% of them appearing once. As regards this clonotype: What it binds is not known.

General observations from the study: Compared with aged donors, long-lived donors showed fewer expanded clones, suggesting selection.

The same specimen was also included in a second study, on T cells of mothers and their children. That paper states: Samples were obtained from a few healthy Caucasian mothers and their six children. RNA extracted was entirely used for cDNA synthesis, approximately 1.5 ug per 15 ul.

Material: blood. The TCR originated in a boy aged 5-17 years in good health. The chain is built from TRBV5-1 and TRBJ1-2, with D possibly being TRBD1 (5 bases). The CDR3 sequence: CASSLEAQGYGYTF. The CDR3 DNA is TGCGCCAGCAGCTTGGAGGCCCAGGGCTATGGCTACACCTTC.